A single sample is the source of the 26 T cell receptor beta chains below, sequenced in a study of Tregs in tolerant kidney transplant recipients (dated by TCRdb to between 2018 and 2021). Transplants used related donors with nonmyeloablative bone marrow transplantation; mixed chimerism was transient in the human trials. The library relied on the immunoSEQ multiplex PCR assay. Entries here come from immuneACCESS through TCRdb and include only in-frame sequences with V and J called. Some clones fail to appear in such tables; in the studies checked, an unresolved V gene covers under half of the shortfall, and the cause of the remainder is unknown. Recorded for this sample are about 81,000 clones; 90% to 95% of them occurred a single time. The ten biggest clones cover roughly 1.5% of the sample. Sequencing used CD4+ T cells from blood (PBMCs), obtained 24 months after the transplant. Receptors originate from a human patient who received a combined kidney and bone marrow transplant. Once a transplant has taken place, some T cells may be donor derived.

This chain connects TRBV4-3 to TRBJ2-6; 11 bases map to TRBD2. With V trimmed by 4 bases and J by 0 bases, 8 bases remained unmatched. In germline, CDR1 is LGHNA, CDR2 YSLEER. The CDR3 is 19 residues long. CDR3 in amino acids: CASSRLLTSGGSGANVLTF. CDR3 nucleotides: TGCGCCAGCAGCCGCCTCCTAACTAGCGGGGGCTCTGGGGCCAACGTCCTGACTTTC.

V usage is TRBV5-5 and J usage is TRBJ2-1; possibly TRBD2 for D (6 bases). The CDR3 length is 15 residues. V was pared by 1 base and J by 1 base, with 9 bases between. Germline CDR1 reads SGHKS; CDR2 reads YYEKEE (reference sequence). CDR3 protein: CASSLPAGSYNEQFF. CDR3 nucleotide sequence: TGTGCCAGCAGCTTGCCAGCGGGTTCCTACAATGAGCAGTTCTTC.

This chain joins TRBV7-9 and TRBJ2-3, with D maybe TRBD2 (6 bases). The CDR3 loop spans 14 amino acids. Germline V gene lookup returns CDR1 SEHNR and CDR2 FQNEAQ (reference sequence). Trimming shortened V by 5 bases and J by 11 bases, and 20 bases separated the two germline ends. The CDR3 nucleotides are TGTGCCAGCAGCCCACCTGGCGCGGGGAAGAGGCAGTATTTT. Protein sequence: CASSPPGAGKRQYF.

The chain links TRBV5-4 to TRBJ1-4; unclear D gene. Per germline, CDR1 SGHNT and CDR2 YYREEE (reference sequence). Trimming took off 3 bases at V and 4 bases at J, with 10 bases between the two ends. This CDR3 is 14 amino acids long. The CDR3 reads CASSSGSFNEKLFF. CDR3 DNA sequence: TGTGCCAGCAGCTCCGGGTCTTTTAATGAAAAACTGTTTTTT.

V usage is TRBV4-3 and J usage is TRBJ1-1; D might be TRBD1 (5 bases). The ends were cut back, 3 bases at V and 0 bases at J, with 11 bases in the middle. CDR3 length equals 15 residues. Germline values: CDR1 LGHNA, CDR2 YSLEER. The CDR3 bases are TGCGCCAGCAGCCACGCGGAGGGGATGAACACTGAAGCTTTCTTT. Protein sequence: CASSHAEGMNTEAFF.

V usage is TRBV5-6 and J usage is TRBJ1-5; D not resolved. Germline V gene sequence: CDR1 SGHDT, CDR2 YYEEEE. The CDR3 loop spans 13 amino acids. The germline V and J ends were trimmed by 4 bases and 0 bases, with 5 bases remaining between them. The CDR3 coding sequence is TGTGCCAGCAGCCTTTATAGCAATCAGCCCCAGCATTTT. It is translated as CASSLYSNQPQHF.

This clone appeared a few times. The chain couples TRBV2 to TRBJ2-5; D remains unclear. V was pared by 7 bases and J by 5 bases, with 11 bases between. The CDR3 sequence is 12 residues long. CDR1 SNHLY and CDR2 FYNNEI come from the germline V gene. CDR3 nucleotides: TGTGCCAGCATAACAACCGGGGAGACCCAGTACTTC. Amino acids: CASITTGETQYF.

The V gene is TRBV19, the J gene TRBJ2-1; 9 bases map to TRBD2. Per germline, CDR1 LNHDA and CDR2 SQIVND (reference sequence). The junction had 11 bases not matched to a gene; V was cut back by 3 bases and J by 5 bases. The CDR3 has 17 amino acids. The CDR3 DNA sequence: TGTGCCAGTAGTATTAGCGTCGTAGCGGGAGATAACAATGAGCAGTTCTTC. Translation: CASSISVVAGDNNEQFF.

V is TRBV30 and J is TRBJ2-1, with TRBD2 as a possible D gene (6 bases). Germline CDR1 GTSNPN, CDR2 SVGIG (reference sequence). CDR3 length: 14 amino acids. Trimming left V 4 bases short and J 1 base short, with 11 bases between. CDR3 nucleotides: TGTGCCTGGATACCCGGGAGATCCTACAATGAGCAGTTCTTC. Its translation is CAWIPGRSYNEQFF.

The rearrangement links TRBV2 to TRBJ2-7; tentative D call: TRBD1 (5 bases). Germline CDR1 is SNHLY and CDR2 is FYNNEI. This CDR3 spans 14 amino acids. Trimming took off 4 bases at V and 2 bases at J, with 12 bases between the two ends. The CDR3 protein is CASSGQFSTYEQYF. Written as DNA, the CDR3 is TGTGCCAGCAGTGGACAGTTCAGCACCTACGAGCAGTACTTC.

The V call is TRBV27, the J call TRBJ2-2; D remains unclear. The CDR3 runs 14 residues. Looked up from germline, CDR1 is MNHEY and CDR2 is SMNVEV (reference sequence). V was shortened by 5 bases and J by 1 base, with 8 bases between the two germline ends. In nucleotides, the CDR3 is TGTGCCAGCAGTAGAGGCATGAACACCGGGGAGCTGTTTTTT. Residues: CASSRGMNTGELFF.

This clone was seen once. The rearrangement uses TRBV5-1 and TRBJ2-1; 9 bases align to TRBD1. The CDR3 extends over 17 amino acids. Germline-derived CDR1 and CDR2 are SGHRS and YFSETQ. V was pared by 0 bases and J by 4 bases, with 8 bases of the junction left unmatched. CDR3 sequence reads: CASSLAGGQGVYNEQFF. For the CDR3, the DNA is TGCGCCAGCAGCTTGGCCGGGGGACAGGGAGTTTACAATGAGCAGTTCTTC.

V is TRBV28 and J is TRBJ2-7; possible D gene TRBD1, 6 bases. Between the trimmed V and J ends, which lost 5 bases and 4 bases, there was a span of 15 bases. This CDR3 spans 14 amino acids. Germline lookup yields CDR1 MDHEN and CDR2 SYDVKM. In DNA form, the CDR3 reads TGTGCCAGCAGTCCCTCACTGAGGGGGTACGAGCAGTACTTC. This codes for CASSPSLRGYEQYF.

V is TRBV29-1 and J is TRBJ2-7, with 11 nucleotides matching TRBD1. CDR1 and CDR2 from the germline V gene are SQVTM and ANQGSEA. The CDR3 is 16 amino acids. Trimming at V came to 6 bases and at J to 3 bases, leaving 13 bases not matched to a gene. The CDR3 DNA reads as TGCAGCGTCTTTGGACAGGGGGCAGGAATAATCTACGAGCAGTACTTC. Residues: CSVFGQGAGIIYEQYF.

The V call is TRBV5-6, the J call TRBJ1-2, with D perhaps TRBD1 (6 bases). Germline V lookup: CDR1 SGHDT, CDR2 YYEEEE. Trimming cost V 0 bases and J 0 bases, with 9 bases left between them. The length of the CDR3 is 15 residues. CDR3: CASSLVRTANYGYTF. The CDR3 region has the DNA TGTGCCAGCAGCTTGGTACGGACAGCTAACTATGGCTACACCTTC.

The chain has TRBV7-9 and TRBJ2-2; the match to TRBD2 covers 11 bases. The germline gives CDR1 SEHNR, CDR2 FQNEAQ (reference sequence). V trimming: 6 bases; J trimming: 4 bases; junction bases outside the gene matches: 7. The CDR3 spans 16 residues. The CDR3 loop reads CASRFSGGASTGELFF. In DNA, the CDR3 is TGTGCCAGCAGATTTAGCGGGGGGGCCAGCACCGGGGAGCTGTTTTTT. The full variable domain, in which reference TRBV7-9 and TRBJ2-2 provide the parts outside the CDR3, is DTGVSQNPRHKITKRGQNVTFRCDPISEHNRLYWYRQTLGQGPEFLTYFQNEAQLEKSRLLSDRFSAERPKGSFSTLEIQRTEQGDSAMYLCASRFSGGASTGELFFGEGSRLTVL.

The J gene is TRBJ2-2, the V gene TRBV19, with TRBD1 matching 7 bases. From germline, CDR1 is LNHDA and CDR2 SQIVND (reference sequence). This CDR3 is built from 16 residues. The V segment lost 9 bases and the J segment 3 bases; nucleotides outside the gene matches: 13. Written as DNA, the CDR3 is TGTGCCAGCTCACCTAACCTGGGACAGTACACCGGGGAGCTGTTTTTT. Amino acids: CASSPNLGQYTGELFF.

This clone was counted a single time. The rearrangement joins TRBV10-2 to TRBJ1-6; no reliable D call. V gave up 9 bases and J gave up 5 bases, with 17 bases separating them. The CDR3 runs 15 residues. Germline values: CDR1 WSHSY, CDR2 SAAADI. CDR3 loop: CASTRGPVDNSPLHF. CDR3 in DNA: TGCGCCAGTACTCGGGGTCCCGTCGATAATTCACCCCTCCACTTT.

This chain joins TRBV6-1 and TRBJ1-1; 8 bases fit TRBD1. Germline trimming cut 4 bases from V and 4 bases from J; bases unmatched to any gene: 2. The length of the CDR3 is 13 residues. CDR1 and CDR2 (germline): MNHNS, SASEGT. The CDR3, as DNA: TGTGCCAGCAGTGTACAGGGGGTCACTGAAGCTTTCTTT. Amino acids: CASSVQGVTEAFF.

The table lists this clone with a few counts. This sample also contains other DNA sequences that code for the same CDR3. The chain's CDR3 is CASSLYRGVGYTF. The CDR3 region has the DNA TGTGCCAGCAGTTTATACAGGGGAGTTGGCTACACCTTC. The V call is TRBV27, the J call TRBJ1-2; 7 bases map to TRBD1. The CDR3 runs 13 residues. With 1 base clipped from V and 7 bases from J, the junction kept 3 bases outside the gene matches. CDR1 is MNHEY, CDR2 SMNVEV, per germline (reference sequence).

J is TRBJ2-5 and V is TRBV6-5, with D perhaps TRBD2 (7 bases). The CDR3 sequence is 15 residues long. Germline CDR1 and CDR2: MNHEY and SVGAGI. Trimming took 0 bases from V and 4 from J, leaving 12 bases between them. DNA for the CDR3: TGTGCCAGCAGTTACTCAGGGAGGGGGGGAGAGACCCAGTACTTC. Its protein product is CASSYSGRGGETQYF.

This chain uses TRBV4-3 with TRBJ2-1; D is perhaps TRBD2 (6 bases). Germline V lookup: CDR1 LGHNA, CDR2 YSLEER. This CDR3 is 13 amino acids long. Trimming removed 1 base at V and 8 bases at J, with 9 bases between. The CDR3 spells CASSQGREYEQFF. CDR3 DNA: TGCGCCAGCAGCCAAGGGCGGGAATATGAGCAGTTCTTC.

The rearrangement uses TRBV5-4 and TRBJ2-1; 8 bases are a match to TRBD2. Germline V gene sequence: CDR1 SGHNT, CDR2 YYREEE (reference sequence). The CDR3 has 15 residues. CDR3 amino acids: CAWSSGRVLYNEQFF. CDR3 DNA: TGTGCATGGTCGAGCGGGAGAGTTCTGTACAATGAGCAGTTCTTC.

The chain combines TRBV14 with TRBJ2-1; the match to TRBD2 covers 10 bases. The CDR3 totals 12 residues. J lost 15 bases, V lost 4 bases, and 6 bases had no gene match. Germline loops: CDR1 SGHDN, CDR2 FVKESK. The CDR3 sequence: CASSRMLAGVFF. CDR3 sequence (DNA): TGTGCCAGCAGCCGGATGCTAGCGGGAGTGTTCTTC.

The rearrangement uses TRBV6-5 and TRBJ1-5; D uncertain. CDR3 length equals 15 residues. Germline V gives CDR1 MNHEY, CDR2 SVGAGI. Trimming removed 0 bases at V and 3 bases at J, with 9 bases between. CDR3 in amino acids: CASSYSYRNNQPQHF. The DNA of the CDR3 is TGTGCCAGCAGTTACTCCTACAGAAACAATCAGCCCCAGCATTTT.

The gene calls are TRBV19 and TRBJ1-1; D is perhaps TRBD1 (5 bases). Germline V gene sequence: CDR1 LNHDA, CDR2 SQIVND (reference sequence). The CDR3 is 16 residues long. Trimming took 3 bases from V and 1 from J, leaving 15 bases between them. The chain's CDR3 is CASSIYNLDRNTEAFF. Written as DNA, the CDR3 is TGTGCCAGTAGTATTTATAATCTAGACAGGAACACTGAAGCTTTCTTT.